Shown below are 8 T cell receptor beta chains from a single sample sequenced in a study of T cell responses to AZD1222 COVID-19 vaccine. Clones were read by immunoSEQ multiplex PCR, and TCRdb kept only the in-frame ones, dropping some. Of about 130,000 clones in the sample, around 90% are singletons; the top ten hold less than 2%. This specimen consisted of peripheral blood, obtained on day 0 of AZD1222 vaccination. These receptors were collected from an adult in good health.

A few counts support this clone. The chain couples TRBV11-1 to TRBJ1-2; D gene uncertain. Germline CDR1 is SGHAT and CDR2 is FQDESV (reference sequence). This CDR3 is built from 13 residues. Deletions cut 0 bases from V and 5 bases from J, with 7 bases between. CDR3: CASSLAGPYGYTF. In nucleotides, the CDR3 is TGTGCCAGCAGCTTAGCAGGGCCTTATGGCTACACCTTC. Drawing the rest from reference TRBV11-1 and TRBJ1-2, the complete variable domain is EAEVAQSPRYKITEKSQAVAFWCDPISGHATLYWYRQILGQGPELLVQFQDESVVDDSQLPKDRFSAERLKGVDSTLKIQPAELGDSAMYLCASSLAGPYGYTFGSGTRLTVV.

The rearrangement links TRBV9 to TRBJ1-1; no clear D. The V and J ends lost 8 bases and 1 base respectively, with 12 bases between them. The CDR3 has 13 residues. Germline lookup yields CDR1 SGDLS and CDR2 YYNGEE. CDR3 nucleotide sequence: TGTGCCAGTAACTTTGCCCCGAACACTGAAGCTTTCTTT. It specifies CASNFAPNTEAFF.

This chain links TRBV18 with TRBJ2-5, with unresolved D. Per the germline V gene, CDR1 is KGHSH and CDR2 is LQKENI. V was pared by 1 base and J by 1 base, with 7 bases between. The CDR3 spans 14 residues. The CDR3 DNA reads TGTGCCAGCTCACCACGCAACGGCCAAGAGACCCAGTACTTC. Residues: CASSPRNGQETQYF. The variable domain in full, completed from reference TRBV18 and TRBJ2-5, reads NAGVMQNPRHLVRRRGQEARLRCSPMKGHSHVYWYRQLPEEGLKFMVYLQKENIIDESGMPKERFSAEFPKEGPSILRIQQVVRGDSAAYFCASSPRNGQETQYFGPGTRLLVL.

CDR3 bases: TGTGCCAGCAGGGGTAACTTTGACAGCTACGAGCAGTACTTC. Protein: CASRGNFDSYEQYF. This chain connects TRBV2 to TRBJ2-7; a possible D gene is TRBD1 (5 bases). The V end lost 6 bases, the J end lost 3 bases, and 15 bases lay between the germline ends. The germline CDR1 and CDR2 sequences are SNHLY and FYNNEI. This CDR3 is 14 amino acids long.

This clone occurred once. This sequence joins TRBV29-1 and TRBJ2-1; weak D call: TRBD2 (5 bases). Germline V gene lookup returns CDR1 SQVTM and CDR2 ANQGSEA. The CDR3 extends over 12 amino acids. V was pared by 1 base and J by 8 bases, with 9 bases between. The CDR3 nucleotides are TGCAGCGTTGAAGGGCTAGCCGATGAGCAGTTCTTC. Its protein product is CSVEGLADEQFF.

The V and J genes are TRBV7-9 and TRBJ1-2; 7 bases are shared with TRBD1. The germline V gene encodes CDR1 SEHNR and CDR2 FQNEAQ (reference sequence). Unmatched junction bases numbered 12, after V lost 7 bases and J lost 4 bases. The length of the CDR3 is 15 residues. The CDR3 here is CASTQGQPSPYGYTF. In DNA, the CDR3 is TGTGCCAGCACCCAGGGACAGCCTTCGCCCTATGGCTACACCTTC.

This clone showed up just a few times. V is TRBV2 and J is TRBJ1-6; D ambiguous. V lost 4 bases to trimming and J lost 2 bases, with 9 bases between them. There are 15 residues in the CDR3. The germline V gene has CDR1 SNHLY and CDR2 FYNNEI. The chain's CDR3 is CASSGPGTYNSPLHF. The CDR3 DNA reads TGTGCCAGCAGTGGCCCCGGGACCTATAATTCACCCCTCCACTTT.

The rearrangement uses TRBV7-2 and TRBJ2-5; D is perhaps TRBD2 (6 bases). The germline V gene has CDR1 SGHTA and CDR2 FQGNSA. CDR3 size: 17 residues. With 4 bases removed from V and 1 base from J, the gap between germline ends came to 19 bases. The CDR3: CASSSFLSGELQETQYF. CDR3 DNA: TGTGCCAGCAGCTCTTTTCTATCGGGAGAACTCCAAGAGACCCAGTACTTC.